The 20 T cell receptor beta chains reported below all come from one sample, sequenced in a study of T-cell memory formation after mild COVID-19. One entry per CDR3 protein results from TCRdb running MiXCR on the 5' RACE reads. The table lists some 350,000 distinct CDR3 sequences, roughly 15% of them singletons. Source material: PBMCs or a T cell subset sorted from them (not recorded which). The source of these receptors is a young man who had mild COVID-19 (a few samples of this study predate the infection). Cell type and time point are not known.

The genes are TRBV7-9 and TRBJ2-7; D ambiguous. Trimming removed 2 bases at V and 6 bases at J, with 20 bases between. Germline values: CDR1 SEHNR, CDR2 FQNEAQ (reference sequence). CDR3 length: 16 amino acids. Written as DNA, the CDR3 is TGTGCCAGCAGCTTATCTCGAACAGTCTGGCCCCCCGAGCAGTACGTC. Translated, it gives CASSLSRTVWPPEQYV.

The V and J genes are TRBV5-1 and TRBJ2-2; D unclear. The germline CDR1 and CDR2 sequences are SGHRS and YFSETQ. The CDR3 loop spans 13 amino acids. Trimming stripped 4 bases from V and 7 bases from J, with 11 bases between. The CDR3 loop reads CASSLEVVGELFF. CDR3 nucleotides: TGCGCCAGCAGCCTGGAAGTAGTCGGGGAGCTGTTTTTT.

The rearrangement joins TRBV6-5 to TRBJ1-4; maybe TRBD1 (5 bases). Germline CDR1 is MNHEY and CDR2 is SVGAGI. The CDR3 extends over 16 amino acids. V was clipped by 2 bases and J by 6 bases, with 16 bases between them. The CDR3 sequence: CASSYPPRGAYEKLFF. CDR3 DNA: TGTGCCAGCAGTTACCCTCCCCGTGGGGCGTATGAAAAACTGTTTTTT.

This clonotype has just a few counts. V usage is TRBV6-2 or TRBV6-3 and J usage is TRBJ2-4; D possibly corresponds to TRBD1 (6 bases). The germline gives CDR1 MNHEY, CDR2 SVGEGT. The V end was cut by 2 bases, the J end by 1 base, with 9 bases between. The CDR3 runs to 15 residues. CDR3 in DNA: TGTGCCAGCAGTTACATGCAGGGGGCCAAAAACATTCAGTACTTC. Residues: CASSYMQGAKNIQYF.

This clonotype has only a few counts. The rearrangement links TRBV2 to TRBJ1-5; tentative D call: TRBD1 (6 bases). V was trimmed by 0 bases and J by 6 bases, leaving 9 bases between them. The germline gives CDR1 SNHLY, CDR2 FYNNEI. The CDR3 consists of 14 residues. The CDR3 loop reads CASSEADRFQPQHF. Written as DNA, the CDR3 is TGTGCCAGCAGTGAAGCTGACAGGTTTCAGCCCCAGCATTTT. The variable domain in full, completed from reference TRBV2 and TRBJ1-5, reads EPEVTQTPSHQVTQMGQEVILRCVPISNHLYFYWYRQILGQKVEFLVSFYNNEISEKSEIFDDQFSVERPDGSNFTLKIRSTKLEDSAMYFCASSEADRFQPQHFGDGTRLSIL.

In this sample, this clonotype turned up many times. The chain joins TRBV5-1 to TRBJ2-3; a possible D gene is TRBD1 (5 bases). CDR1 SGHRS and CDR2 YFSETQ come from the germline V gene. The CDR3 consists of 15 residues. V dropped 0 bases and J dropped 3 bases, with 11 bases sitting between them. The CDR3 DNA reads TGCGCCAGCAGCTTGGCCTGGACACGGACAGATACGCAGTATTTT. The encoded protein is CASSLAWTRTDTQYF.

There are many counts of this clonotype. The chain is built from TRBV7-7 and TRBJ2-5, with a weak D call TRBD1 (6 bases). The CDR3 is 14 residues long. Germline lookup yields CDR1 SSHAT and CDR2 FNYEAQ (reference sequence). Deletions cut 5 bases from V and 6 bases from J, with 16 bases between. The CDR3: CASSVDSPGKTQYF. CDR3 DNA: TGTGCCAGCAGCGTGGACAGCCCTGGGAAGACCCAGTACTTC.

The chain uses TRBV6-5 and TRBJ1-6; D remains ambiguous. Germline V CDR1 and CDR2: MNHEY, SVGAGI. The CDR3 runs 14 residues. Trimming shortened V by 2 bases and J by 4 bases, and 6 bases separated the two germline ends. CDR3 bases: TGTGCCAGCAGTTACGGGCTATATAATTCACCCCTCCACTTT. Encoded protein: CASSYGLYNSPLHF.

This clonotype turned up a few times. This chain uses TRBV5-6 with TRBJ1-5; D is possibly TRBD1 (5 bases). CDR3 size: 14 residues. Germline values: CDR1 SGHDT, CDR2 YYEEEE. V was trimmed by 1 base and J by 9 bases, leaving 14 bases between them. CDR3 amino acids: CASSLPTVGSPQHF. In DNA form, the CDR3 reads TGTGCCAGCAGCTTGCCGACAGTCGGTTCGCCCCAGCATTTT.

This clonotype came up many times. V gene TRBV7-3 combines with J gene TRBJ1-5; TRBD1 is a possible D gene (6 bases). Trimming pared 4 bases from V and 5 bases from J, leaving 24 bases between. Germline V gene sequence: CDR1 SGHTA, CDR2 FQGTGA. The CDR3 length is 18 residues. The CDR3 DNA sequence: TGTGCCAGCAGCTCGCCGGGGGCGGTGGAAAAAGAATATCAGCCCCAGCATTTT. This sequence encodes CASSSPGAVEKEYQPQHF.

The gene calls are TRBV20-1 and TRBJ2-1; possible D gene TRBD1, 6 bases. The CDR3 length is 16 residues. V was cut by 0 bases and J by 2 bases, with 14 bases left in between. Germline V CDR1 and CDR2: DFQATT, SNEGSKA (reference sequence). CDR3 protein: CSARDLKQGPYNEQFF. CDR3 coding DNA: TGCAGTGCTAGAGATTTAAAACAGGGTCCCTACAATGAGCAGTTCTTC.

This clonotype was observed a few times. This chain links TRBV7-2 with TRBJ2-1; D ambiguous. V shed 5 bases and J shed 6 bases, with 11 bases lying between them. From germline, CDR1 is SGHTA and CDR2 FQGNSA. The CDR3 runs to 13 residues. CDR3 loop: CASSTRDGNEQFF. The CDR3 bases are TGTGCCAGCAGCACGCGAGATGGCAATGAGCAGTTCTTC.

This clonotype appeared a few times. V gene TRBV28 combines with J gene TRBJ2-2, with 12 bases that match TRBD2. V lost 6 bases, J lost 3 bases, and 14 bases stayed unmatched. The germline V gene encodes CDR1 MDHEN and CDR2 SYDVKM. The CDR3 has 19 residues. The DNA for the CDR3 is TGTGCCAGCAGCACAAGGGCCGCTAGCGGGGGGGCAGACACCGGGGAGCTGTTTTTT. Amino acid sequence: CASSTRAASGGADTGELFF.

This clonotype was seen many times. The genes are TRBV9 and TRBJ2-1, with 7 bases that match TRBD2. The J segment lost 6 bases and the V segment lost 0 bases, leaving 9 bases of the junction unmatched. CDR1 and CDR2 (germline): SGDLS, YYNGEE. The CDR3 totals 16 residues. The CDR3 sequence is CASSVGPLRGTNEQFF. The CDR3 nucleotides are TGTGCCAGCAGCGTAGGCCCTTTGCGGGGGACCAATGAGCAGTTCTTC.

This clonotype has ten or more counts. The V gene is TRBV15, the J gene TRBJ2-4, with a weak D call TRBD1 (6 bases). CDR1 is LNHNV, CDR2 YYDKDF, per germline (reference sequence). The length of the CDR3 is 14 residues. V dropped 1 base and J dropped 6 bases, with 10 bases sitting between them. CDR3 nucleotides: TGTGCCACCAGCAGAGTTAAGGACAGAAACATTCAGTACTTC. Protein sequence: CATSRVKDRNIQYF.

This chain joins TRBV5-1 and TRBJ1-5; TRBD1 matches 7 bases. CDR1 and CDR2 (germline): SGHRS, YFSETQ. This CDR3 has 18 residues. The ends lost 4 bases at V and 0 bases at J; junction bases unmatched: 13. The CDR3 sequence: CASSGHRDRLYSNQPQHF. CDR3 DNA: TGCGCCAGCAGCGGACACCGGGACAGACTTTATAGCAATCAGCCCCAGCATTTT.

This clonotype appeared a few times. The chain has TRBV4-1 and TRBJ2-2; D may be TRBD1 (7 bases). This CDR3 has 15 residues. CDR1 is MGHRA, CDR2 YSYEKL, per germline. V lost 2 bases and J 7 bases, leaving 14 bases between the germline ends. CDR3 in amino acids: CASSQIRGAGGELFF. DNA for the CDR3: TGCGCCAGCAGCCAAATCAGGGGGGCTGGCGGGGAGCTGTTTTTT.

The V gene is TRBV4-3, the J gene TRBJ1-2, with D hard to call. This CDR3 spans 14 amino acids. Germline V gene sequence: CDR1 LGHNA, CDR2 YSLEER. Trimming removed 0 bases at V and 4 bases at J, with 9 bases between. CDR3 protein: CASSQDTRVYGYTF. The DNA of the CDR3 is TGCGCCAGCAGCCAAGATACCAGAGTCTATGGCTACACCTTC.

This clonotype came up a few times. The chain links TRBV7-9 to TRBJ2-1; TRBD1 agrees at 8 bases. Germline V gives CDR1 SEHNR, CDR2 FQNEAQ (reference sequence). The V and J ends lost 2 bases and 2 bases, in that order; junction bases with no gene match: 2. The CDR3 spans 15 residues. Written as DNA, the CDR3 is TGTGCCAGCAGCTTACAACAGGGGGCCTACAATGAGCAGTTCTTC. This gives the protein CASSLQQGAYNEQFF.

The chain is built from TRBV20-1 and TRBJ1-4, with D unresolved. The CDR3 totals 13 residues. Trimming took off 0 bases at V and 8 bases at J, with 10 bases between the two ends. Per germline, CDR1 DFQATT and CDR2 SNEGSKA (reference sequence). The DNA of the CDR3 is TGCAGTGCTAGAGATGTTGGAAGAGAAAAACTGTTTTTT. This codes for CSARDVGREKLFF.